The 25 T cell receptor beta chains below come from one sample, sequenced in a study of CD8+CD57+ T cells in acquired aplastic anemia. Individuals selected for sequencing had exhibited CD8+CD57+ cell expansion on flow cytometry. Profiling of TCR beta VDJ combinations and CDR3 sequences used genomic DNA as template. Via MiXCR, TCRdb re-called the reads, giving one row per CDR3 protein. The profile shows 150,000 or so distinct CDR3 sequences, roughly 49% of them singletons. The specimen was sorted CD4+, CD8+, or CD8+CD57+ T cells (not recorded which) from PBMCs. The receptors originated from a human donor with aplastic anemia.

The DNA for the CDR3 is TGTGCCATCAGTGAGCAGGGGGCTGGAAATAATTCACCCCTCCACTTT. Protein product: CAISEQGAGNNSPLHF. The rearrangement joins TRBV10-3 to TRBJ1-6, with 8 bases lining up with TRBD1. The CDR3 contains 16 residues. V trimming: 2 bases; J trimming: 5 bases; junction bases outside the gene matches: 5. Germline V gene sequence: CDR1 ENHRY, CDR2 SYGVKD.

In regard to this clonotype: The junction does not match germline at one end; this may be a read error. This chain uses TRBV20-1 with TRBJ2-7; 9 bases align to TRBD2. The CDR3 totals 12 residues. Germline CDR1 DFQATT, CDR2 SNEGSKA (reference sequence). The CDR3 DNA is TGCAGTACTAGCGGGTCCTCCTACGAGCAGTACTTC. Encoded protein: CSTSGSSYEQYF.

The V and J genes are TRBV20-1 and TRBJ1-2; D remains ambiguous. The V and J ends lost 0 bases and 3 bases respectively, with 8 bases between them. This CDR3 contains 13 residues. The germline gives CDR1 DFQATT, CDR2 SNEGSKA (reference sequence). DNA for the CDR3: TGCAGTGCTAGAGATGAAGGAGACTATGGCTACACCTTC. Its translation is CSARDEGDYGYTF.

The chain joins TRBV15 to TRBJ2-1, with 11 bases lining up with TRBD1. The CDR3 length is 15 residues. The V segment lost 3 bases and the J segment 7 bases; nucleotides outside the gene matches: 5. The V gene's germline CDR1 is LNHNV and CDR2 YYDKDF (reference sequence). As DNA, the CDR3 is TGTGCCACCAGCAGTGGGACAGGGGGGCCGAATGAGCAGTTCTTC. This encodes CATSSGTGGPNEQFF.

J is TRBJ1-1 and V is TRBV10-3; 7 bases line up with TRBD1. The CDR3 contains 12 residues. With 10 bases clipped from V and 2 bases from J, the junction kept 4 bases outside the gene matches. From germline, CDR1 is ENHRY and CDR2 SYGVKD. In nucleotides, the CDR3 is TGTGCCACGGGACAGAAAAACACTGAAGCTTTCTTT. The encoded protein is CATGQKNTEAFF.

The J gene is TRBJ2-5, the V gene TRBV7-8, with 8 bases aligning to TRBD1. Per germline, CDR1 SGHVS and CDR2 FQNEAQ. This CDR3 comprises 13 residues. Germline trimming cut 5 bases from V and 4 bases from J; bases unmatched to any gene: 3. CDR3 loop: CASSPGQVETQYF. CDR3 bases: TGTGCCAGCAGCCCGGGACAGGTAGAGACCCAGTACTTC.

The gene calls are TRBV10-3 and TRBJ2-5; D gene uncertain. The CDR3 length is 14 residues. Germline V gene sequence: CDR1 ENHRY, CDR2 SYGVKD. The germline V and J ends were trimmed by 4 bases and 3 bases, with 12 bases remaining between them. The CDR3 loop is CAISAENLKETQYF. CDR3 DNA sequence: TGTGCCATCAGTGCGGAGAACCTTAAAGAGACCCAGTACTTC.

Concerning this clonotype itself: The CDR3 ends on some other residue instead of the conserved phenylalanine or tryptophan, so this is likely a read error. This chain connects TRBV15 to TRBJ2-5, with D possibly being TRBD1 (5 bases). The CDR3 has 13 residues. Deletions cut 0 bases from V and 7 bases from J, with 9 bases between. Looked up from germline, CDR1 is LNHNV and CDR2 is YYDKDF (reference sequence). CDR3 residues: CATSRDYQGTQYL. In DNA form, the CDR3 reads TGTGCCACCAGCAGAGATTATCAGGGGACCCAGTACCTC.

The V gene is TRBV12-3 or TRBV12-4, the J gene TRBJ1-2; 7 positions agree with TRBD1. V lost 5 bases to trimming and J lost 8 bases; unmatched junction nucleotides: 14. The CDR3 covers 15 residues. CDR3 sequence: CASSPGDREYSGYTF. CDR3 nucleotides: TGTGCCAGCAGTCCGGGAGACAGGGAGTATAGCGGCTACACCTTC.

This rearrangement joins TRBV24-1 to TRBJ1-4; TRBD1 agrees at 7 bases. The germline gives CDR1 KGHDR, CDR2 SFDVKD. There are 18 residues in the CDR3. The V segment lost 4 bases and the J segment 0 bases; nucleotides outside the gene matches: 10. CDR3 nucleotides: TGTGCCACCAGTGACGAGGGGGCCCAACGTTCAACTAATGAAAAACTGTTTTTT. Protein sequence: CATSDEGAQRSTNEKLFF.

The chain is built from TRBV3-1 and TRBJ2-7, with 11 bases fitting TRBD2. The CDR3 is 18 amino acids. The V gene's germline CDR1 is LGHDT and CDR2 YNNKEL (reference sequence). V dropped 1 base and J dropped 4; count of bases not matched to a gene: 12. CDR3 sequence reads: CASSQVLAGGPPSYEQYF. The CDR3 nucleotides read TGTGCCAGCAGCCAAGTGCTAGCGGGGGGACCACCGTCTTACGAGCAGTACTTC.

The rearrangement uses TRBV7-8 and TRBJ2-5; D assignment may be TRBD1 or TRBD2 (7 bases each). The CDR3 runs to 14 residues. Germline V CDR1 and CDR2: SGHVS, FQNEAQ. V was trimmed by 5 bases and J by 5 bases, leaving 15 bases between them. As DNA, the CDR3 is TGTGCCAGCAGCCCCAGGGGGGGAAGGGAGACCCAGTACTTC. Protein sequence: CASSPRGGRETQYF.

The V call is TRBV11-2, the J call TRBJ2-7; no clear D. The V and J ends lost 1 base and 6 bases respectively, with 16 bases between them. CDR1 is SGHAT, CDR2 FQNNGV, per germline. The CDR3 runs 15 residues. This CDR3 reads CASSLGLVGQSEQYF. As DNA, the CDR3 is TGTGCCAGCAGCTTAGGCTTGGTCGGCCAGAGCGAGCAGTACTTC.

Concerning this clonotype itself: The CDR3 does not end in the conserved phenylalanine or tryptophan, so this is likely a read error. The J gene is TRBJ1-2, the V gene TRBV29-1; a possible D gene is TRBD1 (5 bases). The germline V and J ends were trimmed by 3 bases and 6 bases, with 11 bases remaining between them. Germline V gives CDR1 SQVTM, CDR2 ANQGSEA. There are 12 residues in the CDR3. The CDR3 loop reads CSVDHRRNGYTL. CDR3 sequence (DNA): TGCAGCGTTGACCACAGGAGGAATGGCTACACCCTC.

The chain joins TRBV5-6 to TRBJ2-1, with D possibly matching TRBD2 (5 bases). CDR3 length: 14 amino acids. Trimming removed 3 bases from V and 4 bases from J, with 11 bases in between. The germline gives CDR1 SGHDT, CDR2 YYEEEE. The CDR3 region has the DNA TGTGCCAGCAGCTCCGGGAACCTATACAATGAGCAGTTCTTC. Translation gives CASSSGNLYNEQFF.

The rearrangement joins TRBV15 to TRBJ2-5, with 8 positions matching TRBD2. Germline CDR1 LNHNV, CDR2 YYDKDF (reference sequence). This CDR3 region has 15 residues. Trimming at V came to 10 bases and at J to 4 bases, leaving 14 bases not matched to a gene. CDR3: CASTPRTSLRETQYF. The CDR3 DNA sequence: TGTGCCAGCACCCCCAGGACTAGCCTCCGAGAGACCCAGTACTTC.

This sequence joins TRBV20-1 and TRBJ2-7; TRBD2 matches at 13 bases. The CDR3 has 14 residues. Germline CDR1 and CDR2: DFQATT and SNEGSKA (reference sequence). Losses at the gene ends were 3 bases for V and 7 bases for J; bases not matched to a gene: 6. Written as DNA, the CDR3 is TGCAGTGCTAGGCCGGGACTAGCGGGGAGTGAGCAGTACTTC. Residues: CSARPGLAGSEQYF.

There are many counts of this clonotype. The CDR3 DNA sequence: TGTGCCAGCAGTTCACGGGTCCGTATCCGCAAACCGGAGACCCAGTACTTC. Protein sequence: CASSSRVRIRKPETQYF. The rearrangement uses TRBV6-1 and TRBJ2-5, with unresolved D. The CDR3 has 17 amino acids. The germline V and J ends were trimmed by 5 bases and 5 bases, with 24 bases remaining between them. In germline, CDR1 is MNHNS, CDR2 SASEGT.

This clonotype was seen ten or more times. The rearrangement links TRBV4-1 to TRBJ1-5; no reliable D call. Germline CDR1 is MGHRA and CDR2 is YSYEKL. Between the trimmed V and J ends, which lost 2 bases and 1 base, there was a span of 6 bases. This CDR3 spans 14 amino acids. The CDR3 here is CASSQPESNQPQHF. The CDR3 nucleotides read TGCGCCAGCAGCCAACCAGAGAGCAATCAGCCCCAGCATTTT.

J is TRBJ2-7 and V is TRBV10-2, with 8 positions matching TRBD2. V lost 8 bases and J lost 2; bases outside the gene matches: 11. Per germline, CDR1 WSHSY and CDR2 SAAADI. The CDR3 length is 15 residues. The CDR3 reads CASEGPGRGAYEQYF. The CDR3, as DNA: TGCGCCAGCGAAGGACCTGGGCGGGGGGCCTACGAGCAGTACTTC.

In DNA, the CDR3 is TGTGCCACCAGTGATCCACTAGCGGGGGGGCAGAGAGATACGCAGTATTTT. Protein product: CATSDPLAGGQRDTQYF. The chain is built from TRBV24-1 and TRBJ2-3, with 13 bases matching TRBD2. CDR3 length equals 17 residues. V shed 3 bases and J 5 bases; nucleotides not matched to a gene: 7. Germline V gene data show CDR1 as KGHDR and CDR2 as SFDVKD.

Concerning this clonotype itself: This clone may be a read error of a much larger clone one base away. This rearrangement joins TRBV11-2 to TRBJ2-1, with a possible D match to TRBD1 (6 bases). Germline CDR1 reads SGHAT; CDR2 reads FQNNGV. Trimming shortened V by 3 bases and J by 6 bases, and 15 bases separated the two germline ends. The CDR3 is made up of 15 amino acids. For the CDR3, the DNA is TGTGCCAGCAGCTTCGGATTAACAGGGTTCAATGAGCAGTTCTTC. It is translated as CASSFGLTGFNEQFF.

As concerns this clonotype: One end of the junction is discordant with germline, which a read error may explain. This chain uses TRBV20-1 with TRBJ2-7; TRBD1 is a possible D gene (6 bases). CDR1 is DFQATT, CDR2 SNEGSKA, per germline (reference sequence). The CDR3 covers 14 residues. The CDR3 DNA reads TGCAGTGCTTCAGGACAGTCCTTGGTCTACGCGCAGTACTTT. This codes for CSASGQSLVYAQYF.

In this sample, this clonotype turned up many times. This rearrangement joins TRBV15 to TRBJ2-3, with 7 bases identical to TRBD1. V was clipped by 3 bases and J by 1 base; unmatched bases: 7. The CDR3 sequence is 16 residues long. The germline gives CDR1 LNHNV, CDR2 YYDKDF (reference sequence). CDR3 region: CATSSNRGSGTDTQYF. The CDR3 nucleotides read TGTGCCACCAGCAGCAACAGGGGTAGTGGCACAGATACGCAGTATTTT.

This clonotype has just one count. J is TRBJ2-3 and V is TRBV5-6; D gene uncertain. V lost 5 bases to trimming and J lost 0 bases, with 10 bases between them. Germline V gives CDR1 SGHDT, CDR2 YYEEEE. This CDR3 region has 14 residues. The CDR3 reads CASRVRKSTDTQYF. The CDR3 bases are TGTGCCAGCAGAGTGCGGAAGAGCACAGATACGCAGTATTTT.